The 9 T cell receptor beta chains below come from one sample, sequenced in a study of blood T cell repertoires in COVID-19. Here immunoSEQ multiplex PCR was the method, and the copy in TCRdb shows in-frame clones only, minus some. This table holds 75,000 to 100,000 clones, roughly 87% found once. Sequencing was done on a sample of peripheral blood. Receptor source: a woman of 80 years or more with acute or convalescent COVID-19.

CDR3 sequence (DNA): TGCGCCAGCAGCACCGATAGCGGCCACTCCTACGAGCAGTACTTC. This codes for CASSTDSGHSYEQYF. This chain connects TRBV5-1 to TRBJ2-7, with D maybe TRBD2 (6 bases). This CDR3 is built from 15 residues. Germline V CDR1 and CDR2: SGHRS, YFSETQ. Trimming stripped 4 bases from V and 0 bases from J, with 14 bases between.

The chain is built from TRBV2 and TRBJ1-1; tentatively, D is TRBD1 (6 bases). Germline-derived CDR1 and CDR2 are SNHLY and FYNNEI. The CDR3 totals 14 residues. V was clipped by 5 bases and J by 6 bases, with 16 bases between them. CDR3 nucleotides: TGTGCCAGCAGTTCTGATCAGGGGAGCTCTGAAGCTTTCTTT. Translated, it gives CASSSDQGSSEAFF. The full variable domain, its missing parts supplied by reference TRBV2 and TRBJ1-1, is EPEVTQTPSHQVTQMGQEVILRCVPISNHLYFYWYRQILGQKVEFLVSFYNNEISEKSEIFDDQFSVERPDGSNFTLKIRSTKLEDSAMYFCASSSDQGSSEAFFGQGTRLTVV.

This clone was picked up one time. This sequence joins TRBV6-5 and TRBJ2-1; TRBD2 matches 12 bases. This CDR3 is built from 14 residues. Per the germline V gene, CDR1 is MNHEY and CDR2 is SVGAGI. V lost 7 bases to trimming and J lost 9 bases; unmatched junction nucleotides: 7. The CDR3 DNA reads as TGTGCCAGCAATCTCGCTAGCGGGAGGGGTGAGCAGTTCTTC. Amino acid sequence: CASNLASGRGEQFF.

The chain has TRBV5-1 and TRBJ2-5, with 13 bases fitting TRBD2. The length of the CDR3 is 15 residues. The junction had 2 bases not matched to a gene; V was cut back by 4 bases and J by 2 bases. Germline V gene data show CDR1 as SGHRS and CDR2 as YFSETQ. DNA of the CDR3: TGCGCCAGCAGCACGGGACTAGCGGGGCAAGAGACCCAGTACTTC. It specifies CASSTGLAGQETQYF.

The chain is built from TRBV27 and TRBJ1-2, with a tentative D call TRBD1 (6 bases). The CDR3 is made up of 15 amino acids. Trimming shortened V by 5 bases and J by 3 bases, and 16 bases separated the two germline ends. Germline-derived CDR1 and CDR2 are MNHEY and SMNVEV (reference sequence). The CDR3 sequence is CASSLTQDRHYGYTF. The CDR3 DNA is TGTGCCAGCAGTCTTACACAGGACAGACACTATGGCTACACCTTC.

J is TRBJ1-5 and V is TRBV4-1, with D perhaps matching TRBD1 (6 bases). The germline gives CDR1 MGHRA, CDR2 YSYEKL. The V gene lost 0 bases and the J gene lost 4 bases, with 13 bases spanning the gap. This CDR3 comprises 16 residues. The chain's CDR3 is CASSQDGGLGNQPQHF. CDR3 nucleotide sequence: TGCGCCAGCAGCCAAGATGGGGGCCTTGGGAATCAGCCCCAGCATTTT.

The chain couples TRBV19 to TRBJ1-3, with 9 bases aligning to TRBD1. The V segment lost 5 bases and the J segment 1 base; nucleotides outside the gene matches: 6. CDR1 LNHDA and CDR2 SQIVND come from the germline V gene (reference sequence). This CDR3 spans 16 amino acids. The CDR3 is CASSSGTGLSGNTIYF. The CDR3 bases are TGTGCCAGTAGTTCGGGGACAGGGTTGTCTGGAAACACCATATATTTT.

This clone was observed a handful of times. CDR3 DNA: TGTGCCAGTAGTTTAGGGTCGACCAGGGTACGCTCTGGGGCCAACGTCCTGACTTTC. Protein sequence: CASSLGSTRVRSGANVLTF. This chain links TRBV19 with TRBJ2-6; D might be TRBD1 (5 bases). The CDR3 is 19 amino acids. Deletions cut 5 bases from V and 0 bases from J, with 20 bases between. The germline V gene has CDR1 LNHDA and CDR2 SQIVND (reference sequence). The whole variable domain, remainder taken from reference TRBV19 and TRBJ2-6, is DGGITQSPKYLFRKEGQNVTLSCEQNLNHDAMYWYRQDPGQGLRLIYYSQIVNDFQKGDIAEGYSVSREKKESFPLTVTSAQKNPTAFYLCASSLGSTRVRSGANVLTFGAGSRLTVL.

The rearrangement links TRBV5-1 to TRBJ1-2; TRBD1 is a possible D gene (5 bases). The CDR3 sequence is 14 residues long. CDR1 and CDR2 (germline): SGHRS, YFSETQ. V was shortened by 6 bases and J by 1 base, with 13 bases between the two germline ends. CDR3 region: CASTGETNNYGYTF. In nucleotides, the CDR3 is TGCGCCAGCACGGGGGAGACCAATAACTATGGCTACACCTTC.